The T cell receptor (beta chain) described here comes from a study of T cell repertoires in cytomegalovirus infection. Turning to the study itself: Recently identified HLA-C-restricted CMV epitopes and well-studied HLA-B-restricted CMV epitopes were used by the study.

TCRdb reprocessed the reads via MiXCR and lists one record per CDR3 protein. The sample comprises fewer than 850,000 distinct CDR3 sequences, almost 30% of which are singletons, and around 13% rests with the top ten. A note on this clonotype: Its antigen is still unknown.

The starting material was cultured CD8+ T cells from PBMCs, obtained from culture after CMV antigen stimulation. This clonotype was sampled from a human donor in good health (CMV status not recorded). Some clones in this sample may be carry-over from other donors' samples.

The CDR3, as DNA: TGCAGCGCCTTCGGGTGGGACGACTATGGCTACACCTTC. Its protein product is CSAFGWDDYGYTF. The rearrangement uses TRBV29-1 and TRBJ1-2; maybe TRBD1 (5 bases). V was pared by 7 bases and J by 3 bases, with 15 bases between. Germline V lookup: CDR1 SQVTM, CDR2 ANQGSEA. CDR3 length: 13 amino acids.